A selection of T cell receptor beta chains follows, all from one sample in a study of cytomegalovirus exposure and HLA in healthy donors. Libraries were prepared by immunoSEQ multiplex PCR; TCRdb keeps only in-frame clonotypes and omits some of them. Among approximately 280,000 clones listed, 86% were seen once. Sequenced sample: PBMCs. These receptors all come from a man between 40 and 49 years old in good health and CMV-seropositive. CDR3s leave out the opening cysteine and the closing phenylalanine or tryptophan.

V,J,CDR3
TRBV11-1,TRBJ1-2,ASSLESGVRNYGYT
TRBV19,TRBJ1-4,ASRPGTVGANEKLF
TRBV6-6,TRBJ2-6,ASSDGWPGANVLT
TRBV19,TRBJ1-1,ASSMLGGAEAF
TRBV11-1,TRBJ2-6,ASSGRTGNGANVLT
TRBV5-1,TRBJ2-3,ASKGLAGFTDTQY
TRBV7-2,TRBJ2-1,AVTTRTTNNEQF
TRBV5-6,TRBJ2-1,ASSPLRGSYNEQF
TRBV6-6,TRBJ2-1,ASGTSGYNEQF
TRBV28,TRBJ2-7,ASSLQLTYEQY
TRBV6-5,TRBJ2-1,ASSIGQGSYNEQF
TRBV7-3,TRBJ1-1,ASSWTGRLNTEAF
TRBV29-1,TRBJ1-1,SVEDLEQGTEAF
TRBV9,TRBJ2-7,ASSVVTGDEQY
TRBV28,TRBJ2-5,ASSSTLLAEETQY
TRBV27,TRBJ2-4,ASRYPTGPKNIQY
TRBV28,TRBJ2-7,ASRGIRTGIGTYEQY
TRBV7-3,TRBJ2-7,ASSWEDGGEQY
TRBV7-2,TRBJ2-1,ASSLAGTSGRAYNEQF
TRBV28,TRBJ1-1,ASSFISGTENTEAF
TRBV18,TRBJ2-1,ASSSGTGSYNEQF
TRBV18,TRBJ2-2,ASSPRLAANTGELF
TRBV7-9,TRBJ2-7,ASSSRTGRSYEQY
TRBV28,TRBJ1-2,ASSSPGLYGYT
TRBV6-1,TRBJ1-1,ASPRQGHTEAF
TRBV2,TRBJ2-1,ASSEALGRWNEQF
TRBV6-1,TRBJ1-1,ASSTGRTEAF
TRBV7-2,TRBJ2-2,ASSLQGPYTGELF
TRBV7-2,TRBJ2-1,ASSLALAGSYNEQF
TRBV7-2,TRBJ2-7,ASRSTSQAYEQY
TRBV5-6,TRBJ2-1,ASSLETSGIRAYNEQF
TRBV28,TRBJ1-4,ASTYRGTGDEKLF
TRBV19,TRBJ2-7,ASSIGGLAGPEQY
TRBV11-3,TRBJ2-1,ASRSGTGDGGEQF
TRBV2,TRBJ1-4,ASTLSGATNEKLF
TRBV29-1,TRBJ2-1,SAGDRVGEQF
TRBV18,TRBJ1-1,ASSPPAQNTEAF
TRBV7-2,TRBJ1-5,ASSPQTGSNQPQH
TRBV19,TRBJ1-1,ASSLDRVGTEAF
TRBV5-1,.,ASSLALAGGPYEQY
TRBV6-5,TRBJ1-1,ASSRTGGGAF
TRBV7-3,TRBJ2-2,ASSLGHNTGELF
TRBV6-1,TRBJ1-2,ASSEQGIDGYT
TRBV5-1,TRBJ2-5,ASRPGTTQETQY